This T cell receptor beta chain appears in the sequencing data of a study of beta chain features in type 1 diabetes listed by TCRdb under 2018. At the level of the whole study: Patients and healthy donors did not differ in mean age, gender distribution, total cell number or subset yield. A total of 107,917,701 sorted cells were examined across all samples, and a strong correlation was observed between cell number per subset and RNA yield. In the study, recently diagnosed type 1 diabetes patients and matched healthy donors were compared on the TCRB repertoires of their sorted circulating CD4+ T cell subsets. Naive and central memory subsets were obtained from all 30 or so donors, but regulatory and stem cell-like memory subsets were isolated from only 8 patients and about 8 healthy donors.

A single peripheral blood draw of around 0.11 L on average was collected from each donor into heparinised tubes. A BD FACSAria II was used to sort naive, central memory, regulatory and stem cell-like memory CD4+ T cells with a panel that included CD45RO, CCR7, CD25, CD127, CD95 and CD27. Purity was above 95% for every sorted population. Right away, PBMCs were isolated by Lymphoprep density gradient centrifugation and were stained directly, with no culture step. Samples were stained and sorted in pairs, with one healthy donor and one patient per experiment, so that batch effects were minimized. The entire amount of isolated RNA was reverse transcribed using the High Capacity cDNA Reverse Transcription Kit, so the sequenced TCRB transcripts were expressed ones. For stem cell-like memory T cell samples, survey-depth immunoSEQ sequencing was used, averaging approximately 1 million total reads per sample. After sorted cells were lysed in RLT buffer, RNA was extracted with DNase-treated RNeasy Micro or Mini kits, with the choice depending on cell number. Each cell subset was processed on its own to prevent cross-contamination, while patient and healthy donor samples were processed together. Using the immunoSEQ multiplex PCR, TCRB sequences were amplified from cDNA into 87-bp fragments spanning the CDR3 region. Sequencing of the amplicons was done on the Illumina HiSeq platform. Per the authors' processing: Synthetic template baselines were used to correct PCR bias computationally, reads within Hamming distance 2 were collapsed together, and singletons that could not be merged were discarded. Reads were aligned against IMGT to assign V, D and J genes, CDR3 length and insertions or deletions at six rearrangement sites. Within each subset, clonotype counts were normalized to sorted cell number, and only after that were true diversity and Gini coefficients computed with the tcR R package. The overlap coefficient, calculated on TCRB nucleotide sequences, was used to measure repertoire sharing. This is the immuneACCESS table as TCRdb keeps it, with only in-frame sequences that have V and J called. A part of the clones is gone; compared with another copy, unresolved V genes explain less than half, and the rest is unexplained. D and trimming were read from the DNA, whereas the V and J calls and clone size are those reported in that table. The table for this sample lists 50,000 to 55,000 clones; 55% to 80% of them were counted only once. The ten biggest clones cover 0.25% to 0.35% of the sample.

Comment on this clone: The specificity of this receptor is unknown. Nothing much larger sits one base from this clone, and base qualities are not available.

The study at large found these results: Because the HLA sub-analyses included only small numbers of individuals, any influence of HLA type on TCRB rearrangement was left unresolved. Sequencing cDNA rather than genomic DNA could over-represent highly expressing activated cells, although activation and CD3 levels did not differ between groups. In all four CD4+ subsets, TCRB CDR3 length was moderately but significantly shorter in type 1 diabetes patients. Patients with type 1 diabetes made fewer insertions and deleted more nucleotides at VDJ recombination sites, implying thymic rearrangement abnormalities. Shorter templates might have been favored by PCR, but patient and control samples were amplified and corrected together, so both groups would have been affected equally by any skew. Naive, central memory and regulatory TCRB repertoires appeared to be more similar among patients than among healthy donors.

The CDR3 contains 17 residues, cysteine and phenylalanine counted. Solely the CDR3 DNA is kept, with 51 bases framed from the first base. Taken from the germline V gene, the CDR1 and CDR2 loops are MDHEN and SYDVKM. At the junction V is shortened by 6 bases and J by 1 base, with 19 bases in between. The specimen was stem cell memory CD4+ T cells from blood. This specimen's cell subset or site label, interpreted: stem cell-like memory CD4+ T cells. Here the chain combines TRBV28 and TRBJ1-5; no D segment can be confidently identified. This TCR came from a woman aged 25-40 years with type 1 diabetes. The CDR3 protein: CASSTNARRRSNQPQHF. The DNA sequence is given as TGTGCCAGCAGCACTAACGCTCGCCGGCGGAGCAATCAGCCCCAGCATTTT.